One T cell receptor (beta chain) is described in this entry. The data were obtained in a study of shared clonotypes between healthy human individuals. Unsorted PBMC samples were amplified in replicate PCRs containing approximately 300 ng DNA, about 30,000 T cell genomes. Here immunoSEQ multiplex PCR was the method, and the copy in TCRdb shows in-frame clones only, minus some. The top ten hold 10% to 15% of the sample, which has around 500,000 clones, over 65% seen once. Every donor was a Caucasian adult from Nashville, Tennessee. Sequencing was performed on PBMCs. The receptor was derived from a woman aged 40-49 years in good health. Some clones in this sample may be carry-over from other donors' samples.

This CDR3 is CASSLDSTGSYEQYF. CDR3 sequence (DNA): TGTGCCAGCAGCTTAGATTCTACGGGGTCCTACGAGCAGTACTTC. This sequence joins TRBV11-2 and TRBJ2-7, with D perhaps matching TRBD2 (5 bases). Trimming removed 0 bases from V and 1 base from J, with 10 bases in between. This CDR3 has 15 residues. Germline CDR1 and CDR2: SGHAT and FQNNGV.